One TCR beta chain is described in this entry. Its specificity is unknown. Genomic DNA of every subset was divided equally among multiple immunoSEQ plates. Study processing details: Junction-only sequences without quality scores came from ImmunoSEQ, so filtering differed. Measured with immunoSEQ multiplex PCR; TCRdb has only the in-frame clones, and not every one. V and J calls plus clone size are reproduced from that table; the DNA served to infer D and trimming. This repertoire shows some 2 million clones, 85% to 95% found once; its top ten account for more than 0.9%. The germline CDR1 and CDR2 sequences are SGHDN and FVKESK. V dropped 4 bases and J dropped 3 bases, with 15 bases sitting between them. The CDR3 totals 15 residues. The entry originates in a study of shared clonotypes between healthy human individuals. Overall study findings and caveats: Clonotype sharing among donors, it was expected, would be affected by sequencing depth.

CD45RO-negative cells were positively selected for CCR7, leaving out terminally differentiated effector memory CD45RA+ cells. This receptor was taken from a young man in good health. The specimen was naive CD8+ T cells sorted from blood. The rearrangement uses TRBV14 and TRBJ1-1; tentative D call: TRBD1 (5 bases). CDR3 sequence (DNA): TGTGCCAGCAGCCCTTGGGTGGGGGAATACACTGAAGCTTTCTTT. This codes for CASSPWVGEYTEAFF.